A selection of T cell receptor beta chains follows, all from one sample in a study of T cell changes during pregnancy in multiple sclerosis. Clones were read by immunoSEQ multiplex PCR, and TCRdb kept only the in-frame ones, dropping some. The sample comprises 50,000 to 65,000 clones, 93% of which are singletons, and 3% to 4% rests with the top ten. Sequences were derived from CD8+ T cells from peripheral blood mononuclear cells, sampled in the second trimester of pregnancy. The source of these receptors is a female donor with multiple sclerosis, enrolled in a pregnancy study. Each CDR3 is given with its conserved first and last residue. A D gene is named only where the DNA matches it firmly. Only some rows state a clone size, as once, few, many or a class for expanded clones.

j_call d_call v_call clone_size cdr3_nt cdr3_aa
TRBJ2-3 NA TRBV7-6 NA TGTGCCAGCAGCTTCCAGGCTAGCACAGATACGCAGTATTTT CASSFQASTDTQYF
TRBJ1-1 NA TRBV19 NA TGTGCCAGTAGTTCTACAGGGATGAACACTGAAGCTTTCTTT CASSSTGMNTEAFF
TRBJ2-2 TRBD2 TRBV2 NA TGTGCCAGCAGTGACCTAGCGGGAGGCGCCACCGGGGAGCTGTTTTTT CASSDLAGGATGELFF
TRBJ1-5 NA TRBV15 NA TGTGCCACCAGCCCCGGGGACAATCAGCCCCAGCATTTT CATSPGDNQPQHF
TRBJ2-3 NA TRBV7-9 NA TGTGCCAGCAGCCCCTTCCAAAGGGGGATCGAGGATACGCAGTATTTT CASSPFQRGIEDTQYF
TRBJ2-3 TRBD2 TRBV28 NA TGTGCCAGCAGGCCAGCGGGACTTAGCACAGATACGCAGTATTTT CASRPAGLSTDTQYF
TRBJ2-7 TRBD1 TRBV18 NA TGTGCCAGCTCTCCCGCCGGAGTATGGGGACAGGGATCCTACGAGCAGTACTTC CASSPAGVWGQGSYEQYF
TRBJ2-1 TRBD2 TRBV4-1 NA TGCGCCAGCAGCCACGCTTTAATCGGGAGGAGCTCCTACAATGAGCAGTTCTTC CASSHALIGRSSYNEQFF
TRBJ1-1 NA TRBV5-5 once TGTGCCAGCAGCTTGGAAGGGGAAGGGTTTGAAGCTTTCTTT CASSLEGEGFEAFF
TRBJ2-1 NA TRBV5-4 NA TGTGCCAGCAGCTCGATCCCGGATGAGCAGTTCTTC CASSSIPDEQFF